The source of this T cell receptor (beta chain) is a study of cytomegalovirus exposure and HLA in healthy donors. The CDR3 runs to 15 residues. Germline values: CDR1 SGHVS, CDR2 FQNEAQ. V was trimmed by 0 bases and J by 4 bases, leaving 10 bases between them. Some clones are missing from TCRdb's copy, which holds only in-frame ones; the method was immunoSEQ multiplex PCR. The table includes about 62,000 clones, 85% to 95% detected once. The sequence was obtained from a woman aged 18-29 years in good health and CMV-seropositive. Sequencing was carried out using PBMCs. The chain recombines TRBV7-8 with TRBJ1-3, with a tentative D call TRBD1 (5 bases). CDR3 in DNA: TGTGCCAGCAGCTTAGCAACGACAGACGGAAACACCATATATTTT. Amino acids: CASSLATTDGNTIYF.